The clone carrying this TCR beta chain has just a few counts. Its matching antigen is unknown. The entry originates in a study of naive and memory T cell subsets. Overall study results and limits: In naive cells, over 95% of TCR sequences were seen only once. Findings for naive and memory subsets could not be checked against ground truth.

An equimolar mix of two oligonucleotides served as the beta constant-region primer for TRBC1 and TRBC2. Four rounds of PCR amplified the ligated cDNA using nested alpha and beta constant-region primers plus SP2. TCRdb itself ran the UMI-ligation and nested PCR reads through MiXCR, one entry per CDR3 protein. The data show 95,000 to 150,000 distinct CDR3 sequences, with 30% to 45% seen just once and approximately 0.87% held by the top ten. CMV status came from CD4+ IFNgamma after overnight CMV lysate stimulation. The receptor was isolated from a human donor in good health. Sequencing was done on a sample of central memory CD4+ T cells from blood.

Here the CDR3 DNA reads TGTGCCATCAGCCCCCAGGGAGCTGAAGCTTTCTTT. This sequence encodes CAISPQGAEAFF. The chain joins TRBV10-3 to TRBJ1-1, with D maybe TRBD1 (5 bases). Germline V gene data show CDR1 as ENHRY and CDR2 as SYGVKD. Between the trimmed V and J ends, which lost 6 bases and 6 bases, there was a span of 11 bases. The CDR3 has 12 amino acids.